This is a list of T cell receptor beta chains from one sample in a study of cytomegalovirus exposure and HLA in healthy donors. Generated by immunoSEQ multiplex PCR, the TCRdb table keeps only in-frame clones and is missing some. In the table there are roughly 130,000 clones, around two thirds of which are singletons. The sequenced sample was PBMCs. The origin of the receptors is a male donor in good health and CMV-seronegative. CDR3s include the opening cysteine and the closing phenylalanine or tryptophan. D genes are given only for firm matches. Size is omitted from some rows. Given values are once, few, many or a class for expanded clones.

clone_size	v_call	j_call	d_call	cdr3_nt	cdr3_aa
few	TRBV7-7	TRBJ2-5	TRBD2	TGTGCTAGCAGTCCCACAGCGGGGGGGGTCTCGGAGCAGTACTTC	CASSPTAGGVSEQYF
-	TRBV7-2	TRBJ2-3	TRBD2	TGTGCCAGCAGCTCCCGGGGGGGATATATTACGCAGTATTTT	CASSSRGGYITQYF
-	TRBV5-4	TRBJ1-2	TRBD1	TGTGCCAGCAGCTCCCGACAGGGTCGGGGCTACACCTTC	CASSSRQGRGYTF
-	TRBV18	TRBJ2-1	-	TGTGCCAGCTCACAAGAACGCGGGGGCGGGTTTTTCTTC	CASSQERGGGFFF
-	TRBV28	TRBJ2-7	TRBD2	TGTGCCAGACCGGGACTAGTCTACGAGCAGTACTTC	CARPGLVYEQYF
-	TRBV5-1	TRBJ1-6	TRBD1	TGCGCCAGCAGCTTGGGAACTGGACAGGGAGGGACACCCCTCCACTTT	CASSLGTGQGGTPLHF
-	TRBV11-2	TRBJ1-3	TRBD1	TGTGCCAGCAGCTTTACAGGGGGCTCTGGAAACACCATATATTTT	CASSFTGGSGNTIYF
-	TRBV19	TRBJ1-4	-	TGTGCCAGTAGCAAAATGGGTTTAGCGGGGGAAAAACTGTTTTTT	CASSKMGLAGEKLFF
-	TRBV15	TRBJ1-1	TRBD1	TGTGCCACCAGCAGAGGGGACAGGGACACTGAAGCTTTCTTT	CATSRGDRDTEAFF
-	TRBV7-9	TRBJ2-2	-	TGTGCCAGCGCCAGTAATCACAACACCGGGGAGCTGTTTTTT	CASASNHNTGELFF
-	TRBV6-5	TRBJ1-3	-	TGTGCCAGCAGTTACTCGTTCGACAGACGAAACACCATATATTTT	CASSYSFDRRNTIYF
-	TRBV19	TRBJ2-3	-	TGTGCCAGTAGTATTAGGGAGCCGGTGACAGATACGCAGTATTTT	CASSIREPVTDTQYF
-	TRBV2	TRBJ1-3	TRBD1	TGTGCCAGCAGCGCCAGGGGGACTGGAAACACCATATATTTT	CASSARGTGNTIYF
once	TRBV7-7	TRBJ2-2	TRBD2	TGTGCTAGCAGCTTATCGCGGGGGAGGAACACCGGGGAGCTGTTTTTT	CASSLSRGRNTGELFF
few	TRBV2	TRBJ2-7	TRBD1	TGTGCCAGCAGCCCAATACCCACAGGGGTTAACTCCTACGAGCAGTACTTC	CASSPIPTGVNSYEQYF
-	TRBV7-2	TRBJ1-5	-	TGTGCCAGCAGCTTAGATGGGCAGGGTTCCAATCAGCCCCAGCATTTT	CASSLDGQGSNQPQHF
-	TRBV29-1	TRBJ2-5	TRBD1	TGCAGCGTTGCCGGGACAGGCCAAGAGACCCAGTACTTC	CSVAGTGQETQYF
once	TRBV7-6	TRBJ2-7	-	TGTGCCAGCAGTTCGTTAAGGGGGACCTACGAGCAGTACTTC	CASSSLRGTYEQYF
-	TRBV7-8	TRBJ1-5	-	TGTGCCAGCAGCGGGAGGGGTGGAGGGAGCAGCAATCAGCCCCAGCATTTT	CASSGRGGGSSNQPQHF
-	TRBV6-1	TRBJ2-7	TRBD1	TGTGCCAGCAGTGAACCGGGACAGGGTTTCTCCTACGAGCAGTACTTC	CASSEPGQGFSYEQYF
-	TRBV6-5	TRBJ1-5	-	TGTGCCAGCAGTAAACAGGGTAGCAATCAGCCCCAGCATTTT	CASSKQGSNQPQHF
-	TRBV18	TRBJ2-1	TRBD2	TGTGCCAGCTCCCCGGGAGGGGGGTCCTACAATGAGCAGTTCTTC	CASSPGGGSYNEQFF
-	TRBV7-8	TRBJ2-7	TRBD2	TGTGCCAGCAGCCCATATAACGCGGGGGGCACCACAGCCTACGAGCAGTACTTC	CASSPYNAGGTTAYEQYF
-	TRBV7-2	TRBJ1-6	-	TGTGCCAGTTCAGGACACAGCTATAATTCACCCCTCCACTTT	CASSGHSYNSPLHF
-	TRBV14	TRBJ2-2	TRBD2	TGTGCCAGCAGCCCCGGACTAGCGGGGAGACAGAACACCGGGGAGCTGTTTTTT	CASSPGLAGRQNTGELFF
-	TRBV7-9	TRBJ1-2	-	TGTGCCAGCAGCTCCTCCCCGGTAAAGCGGGACTATGGCTACACCTTC	CASSSSPVKRDYGYTF
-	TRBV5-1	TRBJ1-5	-	TGCGCCAGCAGCTTAGGGACATATAGCAATCAGCCCCAGCATTTT	CASSLGTYSNQPQHF
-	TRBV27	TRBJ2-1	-	TGTGCCAGCAGTTCAGACTCTTGGTGGAATGAGCAGTTCTTC	CASSSDSWWNEQFF
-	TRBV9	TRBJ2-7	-	TGTGCCAGCAGCGCCTTTGAGGGATCCGAGCAGTACTTC	CASSAFEGSEQYF
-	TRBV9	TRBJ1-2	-	TGTGCCAGCAGCGTAGAAGGGGTGACACACTATGGCTACACCTTC	CASSVEGVTHYGYTF
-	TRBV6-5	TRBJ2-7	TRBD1	TGTGCCAGCAGTCCAGATCCGGGACAGAACTACGAGCAGTACTTC	CASSPDPGQNYEQYF
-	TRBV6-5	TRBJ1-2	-	TGTGCCAGCAGTTACTCCGCCAGGGGCCGCGAGGGCTACACCTTC	CASSYSARGREGYTF
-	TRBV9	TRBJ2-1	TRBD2	TGTGCCAGCAGCGTAGACGAGCGGGGCTCCTACAATGAGCAGTTCTTC	CASSVDERGSYNEQFF
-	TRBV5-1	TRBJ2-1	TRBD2	TGCGCCAGCAGCTTTTGGGCAGGGACTAACAATGAGCAGTTCTTC	CASSFWAGTNNEQFF
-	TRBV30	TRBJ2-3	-	TGTGCCTGGAGCCAATCACGCAGGGGCTGGACAGATACGCAGTATTTT	CAWSQSRRGWTDTQYF
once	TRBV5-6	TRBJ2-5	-	TGTGCCAGCAGCTTCAGCCCAGGAAACCAAGAGACCCAGTACTTC	CASSFSPGNQETQYF
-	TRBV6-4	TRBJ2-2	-	TGTGCCAGCAGTTTTCTAGATAACACCGGGGAGCTGTTTTTT	CASSFLDNTGELFF
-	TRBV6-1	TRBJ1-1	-	TGTGCCAGCAGTGAATCTATTGAAGCTTTCTTT	CASSESIEAFF
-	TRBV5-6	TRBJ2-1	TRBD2	TGTGCCAGCAGCTTGTACGGGACTAGCGGGGGCTATGAGCAGTTCTTC	CASSLYGTSGGYEQFF
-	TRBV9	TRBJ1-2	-	TGTGCCAGCAGCGTAGTGGGGACATCCAGCTATGGCTACACCTTC	CASSVVGTSSYGYTF
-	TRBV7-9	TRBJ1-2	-	TGTGCCAGCAGCTTAGGAGATTATGGCTACACCTTC	CASSLGDYGYTF
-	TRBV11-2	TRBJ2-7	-	TGTGCCAGCCGGGGGGCTGCCTACGAGCAGTACTTC	CASRGAAYEQYF
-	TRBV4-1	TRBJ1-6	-	TGCGCCAGCAGGCAGACAGTTCCAAGCTCCTATAATTCACCCCTCCACTTT	CASRQTVPSSYNSPLHF
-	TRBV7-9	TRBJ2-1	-	TGTGCCAGCAGCCCGGCCGCCAGGGCCAATGAGCAGTTCTTC	CASSPAARANEQFF
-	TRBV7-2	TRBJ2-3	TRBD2	TGTGCCAGCAGCTTCTCGACTAGCGGGGGGGAAGGGGCTACGCAGTATTTT	CASSFSTSGGEGATQYF
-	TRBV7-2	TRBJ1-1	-	TGTGCCAGCAGCCCAACAGGGAACACTGAAGCTTTCTTT	CASSPTGNTEAFF
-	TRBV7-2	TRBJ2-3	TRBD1	TGTGCCAGCAGCTTAGAGGGGGCCCTAATGGATACGCAGTATTTT	CASSLEGALMDTQYF
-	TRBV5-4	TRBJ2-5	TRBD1	TGTGCCAGCAGCTTTGGGGACAGGGGGCGCCGAGAGACCCAGTACTTC	CASSFGDRGRRETQYF
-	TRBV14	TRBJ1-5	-	TGTGCCAGCAGCCGCACGCGGGGTTCGCCCCAGCATTTT	CASSRTRGSPQHF
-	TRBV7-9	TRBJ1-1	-	TGTGCCAGCAGCTCGGGGGGGTGGGGGGTTTACGGTACTGAAGCTTTCTTT	CASSSGGWGVYGTEAFF